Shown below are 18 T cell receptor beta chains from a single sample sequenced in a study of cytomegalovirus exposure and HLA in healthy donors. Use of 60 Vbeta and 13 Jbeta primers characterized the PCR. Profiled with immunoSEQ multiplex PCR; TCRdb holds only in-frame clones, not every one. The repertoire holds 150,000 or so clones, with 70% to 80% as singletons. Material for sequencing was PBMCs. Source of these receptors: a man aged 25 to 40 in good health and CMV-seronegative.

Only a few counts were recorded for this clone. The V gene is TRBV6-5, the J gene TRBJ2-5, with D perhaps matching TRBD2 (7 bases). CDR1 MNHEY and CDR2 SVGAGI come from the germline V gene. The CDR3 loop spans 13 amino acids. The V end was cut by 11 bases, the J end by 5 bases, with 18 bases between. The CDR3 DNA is TGTGCCTCGGGGGCTAGCGGTTGGGAGACCCAGTACTTC. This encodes CASGASGWETQYF.

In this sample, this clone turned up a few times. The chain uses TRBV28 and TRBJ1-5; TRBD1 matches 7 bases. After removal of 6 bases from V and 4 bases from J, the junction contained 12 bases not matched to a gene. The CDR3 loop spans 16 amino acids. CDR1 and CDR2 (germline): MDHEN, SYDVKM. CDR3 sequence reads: CASRTKPGQRNQPQHF. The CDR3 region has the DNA TGTGCCAGCAGAACCAAACCGGGACAGAGAAATCAGCCCCAGCATTTT.

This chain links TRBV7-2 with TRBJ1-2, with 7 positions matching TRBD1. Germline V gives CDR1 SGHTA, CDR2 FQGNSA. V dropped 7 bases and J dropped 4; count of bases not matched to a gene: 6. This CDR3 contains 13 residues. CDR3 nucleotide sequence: TGTGCCAGCACCATCAGGGGGACCTATGGCTACACCTTC. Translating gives CASTIRGTYGYTF.

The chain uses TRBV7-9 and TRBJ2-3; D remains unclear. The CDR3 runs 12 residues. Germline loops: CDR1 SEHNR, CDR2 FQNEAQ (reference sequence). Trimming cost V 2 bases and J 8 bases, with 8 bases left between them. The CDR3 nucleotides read TGTGCCAGCAGCTTAATGGAGTCTACGCAGTATTTT. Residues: CASSLMESTQYF.

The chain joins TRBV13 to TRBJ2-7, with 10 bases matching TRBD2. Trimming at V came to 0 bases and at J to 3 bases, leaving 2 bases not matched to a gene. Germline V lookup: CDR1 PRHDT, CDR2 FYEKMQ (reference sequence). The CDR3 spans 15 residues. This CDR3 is CASSLGLAGSYEQYF. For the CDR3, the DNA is TGTGCCAGCAGCTTAGGACTAGCGGGGAGCTACGAGCAGTACTTC.

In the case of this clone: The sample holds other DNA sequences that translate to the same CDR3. The CDR3 sequence: CASSRQGASYGYTF. The CDR3 coding sequence is TGTGCCAGCAGTCGACAGGGGGCGAGCTATGGCTACACCTTC. The rearrangement uses TRBV28 and TRBJ1-2; 10 bases agree with TRBD1. This CDR3 is 14 amino acids long. Germline V gene lookup returns CDR1 MDHEN and CDR2 SYDVKM. The trim removed 5 bases at V and 4 bases at J, leaving 4 bases unmatched.

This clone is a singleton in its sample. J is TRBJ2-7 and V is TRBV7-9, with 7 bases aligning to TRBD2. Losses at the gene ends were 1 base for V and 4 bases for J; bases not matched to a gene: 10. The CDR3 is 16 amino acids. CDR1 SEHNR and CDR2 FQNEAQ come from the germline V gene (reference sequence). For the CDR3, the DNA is TGTGCCAGCAGCTTAGTGGGCGGGGGTACCCCATACGAGCAGTACTTC. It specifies CASSLVGGGTPYEQYF. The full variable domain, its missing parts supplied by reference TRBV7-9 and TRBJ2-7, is DTGVSQNPRHKITKRGQNVTFRCDPISEHNRLYWYRQTLGQGPEFLTYFQNEAQLEKSRLLSDRFSAERPKGSFSTLEIQRTEQGDSAMYLCASSLVGGGTPYEQYFGPGTRLTVT.

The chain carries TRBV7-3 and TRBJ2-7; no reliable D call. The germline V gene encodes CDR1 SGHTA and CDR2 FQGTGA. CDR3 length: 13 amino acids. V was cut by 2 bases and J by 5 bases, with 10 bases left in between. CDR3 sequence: CASSLSRNDEQYF. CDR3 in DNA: TGTGCCAGCAGCTTATCCAGGAACGACGAGCAGTACTTC.

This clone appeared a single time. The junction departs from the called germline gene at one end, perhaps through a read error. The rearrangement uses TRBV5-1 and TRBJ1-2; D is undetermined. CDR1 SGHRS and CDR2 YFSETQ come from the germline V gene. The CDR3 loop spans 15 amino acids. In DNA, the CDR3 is TGCGCCAGCAGCAACTCACCGGACTCTAATTATGGCTACACCTTC. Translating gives CASSNSPDSNYGYTF.

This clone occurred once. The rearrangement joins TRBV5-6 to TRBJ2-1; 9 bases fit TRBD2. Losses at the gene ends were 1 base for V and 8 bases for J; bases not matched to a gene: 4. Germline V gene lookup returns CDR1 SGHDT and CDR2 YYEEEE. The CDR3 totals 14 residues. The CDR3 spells CASSLLAGPDEQFF. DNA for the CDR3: TGTGCCAGCAGCTTGCTAGCGGGGCCCGATGAGCAGTTCTTC.

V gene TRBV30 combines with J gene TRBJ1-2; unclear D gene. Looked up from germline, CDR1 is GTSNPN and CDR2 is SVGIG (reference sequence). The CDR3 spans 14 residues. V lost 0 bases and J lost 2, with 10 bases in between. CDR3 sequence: CAWSVPGGNYGYTF. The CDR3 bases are TGTGCCTGGAGTGTCCCGGGAGGGAACTATGGCTACACCTTC.

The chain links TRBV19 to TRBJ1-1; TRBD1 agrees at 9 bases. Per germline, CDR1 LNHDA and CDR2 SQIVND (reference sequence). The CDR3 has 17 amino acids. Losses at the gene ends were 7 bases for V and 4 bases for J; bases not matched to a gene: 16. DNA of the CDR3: TGTGCCAGTATCCCCCCGGGGACAGGGCCCTCGGGCACTGAAGCTTTCTTT. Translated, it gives CASIPPGTGPSGTEAFF. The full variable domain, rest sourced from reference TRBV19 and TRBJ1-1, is DGGITQSPKYLFRKEGQNVTLSCEQNLNHDAMYWYRQDPGQGLRLIYYSQIVNDFQKGDIAEGYSVSREKKESFPLTVTSAQKNPTAFYLCASIPPGTGPSGTEAFFGQGTRLTVV.

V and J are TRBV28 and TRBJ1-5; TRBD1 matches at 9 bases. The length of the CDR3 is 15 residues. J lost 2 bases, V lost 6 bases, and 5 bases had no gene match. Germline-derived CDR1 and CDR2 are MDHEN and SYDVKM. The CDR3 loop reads CASRRRTGGNQPQHF. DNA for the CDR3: TGTGCCAGCAGGCGGCGGACAGGGGGCAATCAGCCCCAGCATTTT.

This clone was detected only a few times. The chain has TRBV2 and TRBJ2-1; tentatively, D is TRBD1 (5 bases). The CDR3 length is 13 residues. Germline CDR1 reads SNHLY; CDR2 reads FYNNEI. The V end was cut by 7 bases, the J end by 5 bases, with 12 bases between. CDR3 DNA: TGTGCCAGCAAGGCGACAGAAAACAATGAGCAGTTCTTC. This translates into CASKATENNEQFF.

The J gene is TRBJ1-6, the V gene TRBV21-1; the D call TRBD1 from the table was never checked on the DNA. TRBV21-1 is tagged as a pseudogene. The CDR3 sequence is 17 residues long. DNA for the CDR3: TGTGCCAGCAGCAAAGTAGGGACAGGGTGCGAGGAGCCACCCCTCAACTTT. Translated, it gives CASSKVGTGCEEPPLNF.

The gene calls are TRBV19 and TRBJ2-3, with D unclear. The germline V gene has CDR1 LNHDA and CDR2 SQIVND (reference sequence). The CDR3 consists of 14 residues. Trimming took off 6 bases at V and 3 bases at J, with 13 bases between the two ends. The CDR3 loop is CASSPTVPTDTQYF. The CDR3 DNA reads TGTGCCAGTAGCCCGACTGTTCCTACAGATACGCAGTATTTT.

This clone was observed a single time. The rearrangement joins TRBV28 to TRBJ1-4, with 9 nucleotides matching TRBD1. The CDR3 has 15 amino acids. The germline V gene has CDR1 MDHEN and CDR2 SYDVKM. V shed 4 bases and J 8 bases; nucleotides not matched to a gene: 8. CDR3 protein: CASSSSGTGREKLFF. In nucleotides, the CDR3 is TGTGCCAGCAGTTCATCCGGGACAGGGAGAGAAAAACTGTTTTTT. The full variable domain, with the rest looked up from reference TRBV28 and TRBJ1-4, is DVKVTQSSRYLVKRTGEKVFLECVQDMDHENMFWYRQDPGLGLRLIYFSYDVKMKEKGDIPEGYSVSREKKERFSLILESASTNQTSMYLCASSSSGTGREKLFFGSGTQLSVL.

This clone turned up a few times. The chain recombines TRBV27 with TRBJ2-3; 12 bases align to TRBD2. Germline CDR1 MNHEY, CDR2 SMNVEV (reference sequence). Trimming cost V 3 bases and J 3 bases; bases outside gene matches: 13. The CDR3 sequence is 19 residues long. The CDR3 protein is CASSFLRTSGESITDTQYF. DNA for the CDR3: TGTGCCAGCAGTTTTTTACGGACTAGCGGGGAGTCTATTACAGATACGCAGTATTTT.